The sequence of this TCR beta chain was determined in a study of long-term antiretroviral therapy in people with HIV. The study's findings and limits: Specimens of blood were obtained during about 2003 to 2018, possibly under older ART regimens. Even long-term ART left TRB diversity below transplant donor controls, despite gains.

This CDR3 contains 15 residues. CDR1 is SNHLY and CDR2 is FYNNEI in the germline V gene. The J segment lost 5 bases and the V segment lost 7 bases, leaving 6 bases of the junction unmatched. To note about this clone: Antigen unknown.

The assay, immunoSEQ v3.0, was run at survey level. This table comes from immunoSEQ multiplex PCR, and its TCRdb copy is limited to in-frame clones, with some not included. Found here are about 33,000 clones, 65% to 80% of them singletons; the top ten hold just over 7%. Sample: unsorted PBMCs, taken 2 years after starting antiretroviral therapy. This sequence joins TRBV2 and TRBJ2-2, with TRBD1 matching over 11 bases. This receptor was identified in a woman aged 50 to 60 with HIV. CDR3 DNA sequence: TGTGCCAGCAATACCGGGACAGGGGGTACCGGGGAGCTGTTTTTT. Translation gives CASNTGTGGTGELFF.